This T cell receptor (beta chain) was identified in a study of cytomegalovirus exposure and HLA in healthy donors. Germline trimming cut 0 bases from V and 2 bases from J; bases unmatched to any gene: 5. The CDR3 length is 17 residues. CDR1 and CDR2 from the germline V gene are LGHNA and YSLEER. PCR used 60 Vbeta primers and 13 Jbeta primers. Some clones are missing from TCRdb's copy, which holds only in-frame ones; the method was immunoSEQ multiplex PCR. The table lists fewer than 110,000 clones, about 71% of them singletons. The J gene is TRBJ2-1, the V gene TRBV4-3, with 9 bases identical to TRBD1. The sample comprised PBMCs. The TCR originated in a woman in her 50s in good health and CMV-seronegative. In nucleotides, the CDR3 is TGCGCCAGCAGCCAAGACTTGGGACAGGGCACCTACAATGAGCAGTTCTTC. Amino acid sequence: CASSQDLGQGTYNEQFF.